These T cell receptor beta chains were read from a single sample in a study of blood T cell repertoires in COVID-19. Clones were read by immunoSEQ multiplex PCR, and TCRdb kept only the in-frame ones, dropping some. Altogether 150,000 to 200,000 clones are present, about 88% being singletons, with the ten largest covering approximately 4.5%. Material for sequencing was peripheral blood. The receptor source for this set is a human donor in a cohort sampled during active COVID-19. Each CDR3 is given with its conserved first and last residue. D genes are given only for firm matches. Some rows mark clone size as missing; the rest say once, few, many or name a class of expanded clone.

D,length,V,J,size,CDR3,DNA
TRBD1,15,TRBV27,TRBJ2-7,.,CASSLLGQGITEQYF,TGTGCCAGCAGTTTACTGGGACAGGGTATTACTGAGCAGTACTTC
.,16,TRBV27,TRBJ2-7,.,CASSSYTGMSSYEQYF,TGTGCCAGCAGTTCCTACACAGGGATGAGCTCCTACGAGCAGTACTTC
TRBD1,15,TRBV19,TRBJ2-2,.,CASEEQGFVTGELFF,TGTGCCAGTGAAGAACAGGGGTTCGTAACCGGGGAGCTGTTTTTT
TRBD1,13,TRBV6-2/TRBV6-3,TRBJ2-7,.,CASSPTGVYEQYF,TGTGCCAGCAGCCCAACAGGGGTCTACGAGCAGTACTTC
TRBD2,18,TRBV11-2,TRBJ2-1,.,CASSLGLAGGGSYNEQFF,TGTGCCAGCAGCTTAGGCCTAGCGGGAGGGGGGTCCTACAATGAGCAGTTCTTC
.,12,TRBV11-2,TRBJ2-1,once,CASSPRGYEQFF,TGTGCCAGCAGCCCACGCGGGTATGAGCAGTTCTTC
TRBD1,16,TRBV5-6,TRBJ2-2,.,CASSFRDRVYTGELFF,TGTGCCAGCAGCTTCCGGGACAGGGTCTACACCGGGGAGCTGTTTTTT
.,14,TRBV21-1,TRBJ2-3,once,CASSKGPRADTQYF,TGTGCCAGCAGCAAAGGCCCCAGGGCAGATACGCAGTATTTT
.,15,TRBV18,TRBJ2-1,.,CASSPRNRDYNEQFF,TGTGCCAGCTCACCACGGAACAGGGACTACAATGAGCAGTTCTTC
TRBD1,14,TRBV18,TRBJ2-7,.,CASSPDGQGGEQYF,TGTGCCAGCTCGCCCGATGGACAGGGAGGCGAGCAGTACTTC
TRBD1,13,TRBV28,TRBJ1-2,.,CASREGAIPGYTF,TGTGCCAGCAGGGAGGGGGCTATTCCCGGCTACACCTTC
.,13,TRBV4-2,TRBJ1-2,few,CASSRTLEYGYTF,TGTGCCAGCAGCCGGACACTTGAATATGGCTACACCTTC
TRBD1,17,TRBV28,TRBJ1-5,.,CASSTDRGRYGNQPQHF,TGTGCCAGCAGCACTGACAGGGGGCGCTACGGCAATCAGCCCCAGCATTTT
TRBD2,17,TRBV9,TRBJ2-2,.,CASSPRLAGGNTGELFF,TGTGCCAGCAGCCCCCGACTAGCGGGGGGGAACACCGGGGAGCTGTTTTTT
.,16,TRBV11-2,TRBJ2-5,.,CASSLEVSRLLETQYF,TGTGCCAGCAGCTTAGAAGTTTCCCGGTTGTTAGAGACCCAGTACTTC
.,16,TRBV4-3,TRBJ2-5,.,CASSQGGLAAGETQYF,TGCGCCAGCAGCCAAGGAGGATTAGCGGCTGGTGAGACCCAATACTTC
TRBD1,15,TRBV7-2,TRBJ2-2,.,CASSSRTGNTGELFF,TGTGCCAGCAGCTCACGGACAGGGAACACCGGGGAGCTGTTTTTT
TRBD2,16,TRBV3-1/TRBV3-2,TRBJ2-1,once,CASSQETSTGDNEQFF,TGTGCCAGCAGCCAAGAGACTAGCACGGGAGACAATGAGCAGTTCTTC
TRBD1,16,TRBV15,TRBJ1-5,.,CATSRGDRGGNQPQHF,TGTGCCACCAGCAGAGGGGACAGGGGAGGCAATCAGCCCCAGCATTTT
TRBD1,12,TRBV28,TRBJ1-2,.,CAGQEAGYGYTF,TGTGCCGGACAGGAGGCGGGCTATGGCTACACCTTC
TRBD2,18,TRBV7-9,TRBJ2-1,.,CASSLVSTSGDVYNEQFF,TGTGCCAGCAGCTTAGTATCGACTAGCGGAGATGTTTACAATGAGCAGTTCTTC
.,13,TRBV7-2,TRBJ2-7,many,CASKRGGRPEQYF,TGTGCCAGCAAGAGGGGGGGCCGTCCCGAGCAGTACTTC
.,13,TRBV7-9,TRBJ1-5,few,CASSSLYGEPQHF,TGTGCCAGCAGCTCCCTATACGGGGAGCCCCAGCATTTT
.,14,TRBV7-9,TRBJ2-7,.,CASSPHGITYEQYF,TGTGCCAGCAGCCCACACGGGATAACCTACGAGCAGTACTTC
.,14,TRBV19,TRBJ2-1,.,CASKAGGSMDEQFF,TGTGCCAGTAAGGCCGGGGGTAGTATGGATGAGCAGTTCTTC
TRBD2,14,TRBV3-1/TRBV3-2,TRBJ2-3,.,CASSQRGDTDTQYF,TGTGCCAGCAGCCAGCGGGGGGACACAGATACGCAGTATTTT
TRBD1,14,TRBV7-9,TRBJ2-7,.,CASSLEGTGSEQYF,TGTGCCAGCAGCTTAGAAGGGACAGGGAGCGAGCAGTACTTC
.,12,TRBV19,TRBJ1-5,.,CASNKRGQPQHF,TGTGCCAGTAATAAGCGCGGTCAGCCCCAGCATTTT
TRBD1,19,TRBV6-2/TRBV6-3,TRBJ1-5,.,CASSLGSKTGTGGGQPQHF,TGTGCCAGCAGCTTGGGCTCTAAAACTGGGACAGGGGGCGGACAGCCCCAGCATTTT
.,12,TRBV29-1,TRBJ1-3,.,CSATDSGNTIYF,TGCAGCGCTACAGACAGTGGAAACACCATATATTTT
TRBD2,16,TRBV28,TRBJ2-1,.,CASSDASGSSYNEQFF,TGTGCCAGCAGTGACGCTAGCGGCAGCTCCTACAATGAGCAGTTCTTC